The clone carrying this TCR beta chain was counted ten times or more. As yet, its antigen is unknown. This sample was included in a study of T cell repertoires in cytomegalovirus infection. A single record per CDR3 protein comes from TCRdb applying MiXCR to the reads. The data contain almost 500,000 distinct CDR3 sequences, about 11% of them seen just once; the ten biggest clones take up about 9.4%. Study findings and constraints: Totalled public TCR beta family frequency picked out people who carried CMV plus the relevant HLA.

The CDR3 sequence is 13 residues long. Germline V lookup: CDR1 SGHTA, CDR2 FQGNSA. Trimming cost V 4 bases and J 3 bases, with 6 bases left between them. The sample consisted of PBMCs. J is TRBJ2-2 and V is TRBV7-2; TRBD2 might be the D (6 bases). The TCR comes from a human donor in good health (CMV status not recorded). Some clones in this sample may be carry-over from other donors' samples. Here the CDR3 reads CASSSGDTGELFF. The CDR3 nucleotides read TGTGCCAGCAGCTCGGGGGACACCGGGGAGCTGTTTTTT.